The present entry profiles one TCR beta chain with its context. Its antigen is currently unknown. The data belong to a study of cytomegalovirus exposure and HLA in healthy donors. Study context: Earlier findings included 117 million unique TCR beta sequences obtained from 170 million or so T cells. Overall study findings and caveats: One later analysis reportedly identified an Asian-associated ancestry cluster that showed fewer N-insertions than the roughly 700-donor mean. Under in vitro conditions, a few CMV-associated chains were confirmed as specific for CMV antigens.

PCR primers comprised 60 Vbeta and 13 Jbeta primers. The protocol was immunoSEQ multiplex PCR, while the TCRdb copy is restricted to in-frame clones and leaves out a portion. The sample holds under 70,000 clones, just under 85% seen once. This CDR3 has 13 amino acids. V shed 2 bases and J shed 4 bases, with 8 bases lying between them. Germline assignment: CDR1 MNHNS and CDR2 SASEGT. The receptor was isolated from a man aged 45-65 years in good health and CMV-seronegative. This chain connects TRBV6-1 to TRBJ1-1, with D possibly TRBD1 on 5 matching bases. Sample: PBMCs. Here the CDR3 DNA reads TGTGCCAGCAGTGAACGGGGGTCCACTGAAGCTTTCTTT. The encoded protein is CASSERGSTEAFF.